This record concerns one T cell receptor (beta chain) sequence. Its target antigen remains unknown. Per-nucleotide qualities are absent, and no much larger clonotype sits a single base away. Measured from the cysteine to the phenylalanine, the CDR3 is 15 residues long. Here the CDR3 DNA is all that survives: 45 bases in frame from base 1. Here V drops 0 bases and J drops 4 bases, and the junction holds 5 bases not matched to any gene. As encoded in the germline V gene, CDR1 is SGHRS while CDR2 is YFSETQ. What this sample's time point label stands for: week 35, safety follow-up. A 20-mer mutant IDH1 peptide at 300 micrograms in Montanide made up each vaccine dose, which was injected subcutaneously together with topical imiquimod. Eight vaccinations were administered to patients in weeks 1, 3, 5, 7, 11, 15, 19 and 23, corresponding to visits V03 through V10. Newly diagnosed WHO grade 3 or 4 IDH1-mutant astrocytomas showing loss of nuclear ATRX were present in the donors. The samples were drawn from NOA16, a multicentre, single-arm, open-label phase I trial in Germany that tested a mutant IDH1 peptide vaccine in humans for the first time. The DNeasy Blood and Tissue Kit was used to extract genomic DNA from EDTA blood for TCRB sequencing.

The library relied on the immunoSEQ multiplex PCR assay. Rearranged TCR beta chain sequences were amplified using the hsTCRB Kit according to the manufacturer's protocol. Sequencing of TCRB libraries was carried out on an Illumina MiSeq. The paper's data handling went like this. The proprietary platform of the kit vendor was used for demultiplexing, trimming and gene mapping. This is the immuneACCESS table as TCRdb keeps it, with only in-frame sequences that have V and J called. A part of the clones is gone; compared with another copy, unresolved V genes explain less than half, and the rest is unexplained. D and trimming were read from the DNA, whereas the V and J calls and clone size are those reported in that table. The sample table contains 58,000 or so clones; only one count was recorded for approximately 87% of them. More than 1.5% of the sample comes from the top ten. The data were obtained in a study of a mutant IDH1 vaccine in newly diagnosed glioma (dated by TCRdb to the early 2020s). Some background on the complete study: In the chemotherapy-containing groups, vaccination started alongside temozolomide cycles, whereas in patients who had radiotherapy alone it started 4-6 weeks after radiotherapy. Peripheral blood samples were drawn at six visits, namely V03 (baseline), V05, V07, V10, V12 and V13. Of the approximately 35 treated patients, approximately 62% were male and roughly 40% were female, and a mean age of 40.4 years was recorded. Prior to enrollment, patients had been given standard therapy consisting of radiotherapy alone, temozolomide alone, or radiochemotherapy with temozolomide, with the combination given to most patients. Visit V12 was the week-35 safety follow-up and visit V13 was the week-47 end of study. For exploratory analyses, longitudinal TCRB deep sequencing was carried out in some 25 treated patients wherever samples were available. Beyond this particular receptor, the publication reports: According to the authors, sample limitations meant that analyses of patient blood samples could not be reproduced. No apparent relationship was observed between pseudoprogression and alterations in the top peripheral T cell clonotypes detected by TCRB sequencing. Immune responses induced by the vaccine were seen in 90% to 95% of patients across multiple MHC alleles. PBMC samples for TCRB deep sequencing were selected based on availability.

The TCR was taken from a man aged 35 to 55 with glioma. Sequences were derived from PBMCs, sampled from a glioma patient whose treatment included an IDH1 peptide vaccine. The V gene is TRBV5-1 and the J gene is TRBJ2-7; 9 middle bases align to TRBD1. The bases are TGCGCCAGCAGCTTGGCTGGGACAGGGAATTACGAGCAGTACTTC. The resulting protein is CASSLAGTGNYEQYF.